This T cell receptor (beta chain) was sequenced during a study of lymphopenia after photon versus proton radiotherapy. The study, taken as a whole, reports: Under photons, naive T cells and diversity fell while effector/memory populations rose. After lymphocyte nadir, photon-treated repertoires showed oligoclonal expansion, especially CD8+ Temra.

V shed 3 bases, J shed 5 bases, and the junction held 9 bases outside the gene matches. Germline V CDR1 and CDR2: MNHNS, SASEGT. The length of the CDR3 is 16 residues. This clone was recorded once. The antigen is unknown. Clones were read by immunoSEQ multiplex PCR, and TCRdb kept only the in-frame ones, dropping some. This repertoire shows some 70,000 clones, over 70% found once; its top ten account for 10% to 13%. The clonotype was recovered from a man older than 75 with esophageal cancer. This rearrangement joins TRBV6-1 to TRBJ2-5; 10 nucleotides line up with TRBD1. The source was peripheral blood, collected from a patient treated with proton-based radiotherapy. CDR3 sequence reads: CASSDVPGQGRETQYF. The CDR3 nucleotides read TGTGCCAGCAGTGACGTACCGGGACAGGGGAGGGAGACCCAGTACTTC.